These 15 T cell receptor beta chains share one sample of origin, sequenced in a study of blood T cell repertoires in COVID-19. Produced via immunoSEQ multiplex PCR; TCRdb's table is partial and in-frame only. In the table there are some 200,000 clones, roughly four fifths of which are singletons. Material for sequencing was peripheral blood. These receptors all come from a woman between 50 and 59 years old with active or convalescent COVID-19.

The V gene is TRBV3-1 (or the pseudogene TRBV3-2), the J gene TRBJ2-1; D is uncertain. The CDR3 spans 16 residues. Per germline, CDR1 LGHDT and CDR2 YNNKEL (reference sequence). V lost 0 bases to trimming and J lost 7 bases, with 16 bases between them. CDR3 sequence (DNA): TGTGCCAGCAGCCAAGAGAATGGGCCGGTCCCTAATGAGCAGTTCTTC. Protein: CASSQENGPVPNEQFF.

The chain combines TRBV2 with TRBJ1-6, with TRBD1 identical over 8 bases. The J segment lost 8 bases and the V segment lost 8 bases, leaving 5 bases of the junction unmatched. Germline values: CDR1 SNHLY, CDR2 FYNNEI. This CDR3 region has 13 residues. In DNA, the CDR3 is TGTGCCAGCGGGGGACAGGAGGATTCACCCCTCCACTTT. Amino acids: CASGGQEDSPLHF.

This chain links TRBV9 with TRBJ2-5; possible D gene TRBD2, 5 bases. Between the trimmed V and J ends, which lost 1 base and 4 bases, there was a span of 14 bases. Germline V gene sequence: CDR1 SGDLS, CDR2 YYNGEE. There are 15 residues in the CDR3. The CDR3 loop is CASSVTLAEGETQYF. In DNA, the CDR3 is TGTGCCAGCAGCGTAACCCTAGCCGAGGGAGAGACCCAGTACTTC.

The V gene is TRBV28, the J gene TRBJ1-6; a weak D match, TRBD1 (5 bases). CDR1 is MDHEN, CDR2 SYDVKM, per germline. Trimming pared 6 bases from V and 7 bases from J, leaving 7 bases between. The CDR3 sequence is 12 residues long. CDR3 protein: CASSPGNSPLHF. The CDR3 DNA is TGTGCCAGCAGCCCAGGGAATTCACCCCTCCACTTT.

The gene calls are TRBV5-6 and TRBJ1-1, with TRBD1 as a possible D gene (5 bases). Germline CDR1 reads SGHDT; CDR2 reads YYEEEE. Trimming removed 2 bases from V and 3 bases from J, with 20 bases in between. CDR3 length: 17 residues. This CDR3 is CASSLGRRGLGDTEAFF. In nucleotides, the CDR3 is TGTGCCAGCAGCTTAGGGAGGCGGGGACTAGGGGACACTGAAGCTTTCTTT.

The J gene is TRBJ2-3, the V gene TRBV19; 8 bases match TRBD2. The germline V gene encodes CDR1 LNHDA and CDR2 SQIVND (reference sequence). The CDR3 contains 15 residues. Unmatched junction bases numbered 6, after V lost 3 bases and J lost 4 bases. CDR3 residues: CASSIVLADSDTQYF. The CDR3 DNA follows: TGTGCCAGTAGTATCGTACTAGCGGATTCAGATACGCAGTATTTT.

The rearrangement links TRBV11-2 to TRBJ1-6; 9 bases fit TRBD1. CDR3 length equals 14 residues. CDR1 and CDR2 from the germline V gene are SGHAT and FQNNGV. V was clipped by 3 bases and J by 7 bases; unmatched bases: 1. CDR3 in amino acids: CASSLGQGNSPLHF. CDR3 DNA sequence: TGTGCCAGCAGCTTGGGACAGGGCAATTCACCCCTCCACTTT.

V gene TRBV5-1 combines with J gene TRBJ2-7; possibly TRBD1 for D (6 bases). CDR3 length: 14 amino acids. From germline, CDR1 is SGHRS and CDR2 YFSETQ. Trimming stripped 0 bases from V and 7 bases from J, with 14 bases between. Written as DNA, the CDR3 is TGCGCCAGCAGCTTGGCTCCGGACAGTCGGGAGCAGTACTTC. Translation: CASSLAPDSREQYF.

As for this clone: A much larger clone lies a single base off, so this may be a read error. The chain recombines TRBV9 with TRBJ1-2; D gene unclear. V dropped 4 bases and J dropped 4 bases, with 11 bases sitting between them. CDR3 length: 13 amino acids. The germline CDR1 and CDR2 sequences are SGDLS and YYNGEE. CDR3 nucleotide sequence: TGTGCCAGCAGCATGGAGAGTGGCTATGGCTACACCTTC. It codes for CASSMESGYGYTF.

This clone came up a few times. The chain is built from TRBV19 and TRBJ2-1; tentative D call: TRBD1 (5 bases). This CDR3 is 12 amino acids long. V lost 9 bases and J 6 bases, leaving 12 bases between the germline ends. The V gene's germline CDR1 is LNHDA and CDR2 SQIVND (reference sequence). CDR3 amino acids: CASSRVANEQFF. The CDR3 DNA follows: TGTGCCAGCTCCAGGGTTGCCAATGAGCAGTTCTTC.

This rearrangement joins TRBV6-5 to TRBJ2-3; the D gene is possibly TRBD1 (5 bases). Trimming shortened V by 9 bases and J by 2 bases, and 15 bases separated the two germline ends. The CDR3 has 14 residues. Germline V gene sequence: CDR1 MNHEY, CDR2 SVGAGI. CDR3 coding DNA: TGTGCCAGTTGGGTGGGGCCCAACACAGATACGCAGTATTTT. Protein sequence: CASWVGPNTDTQYF.

The V call is TRBV5-1, the J call TRBJ2-1, with D perhaps matching TRBD2 (5 bases). V lost 4 bases and J 3 bases, leaving 14 bases between the germline ends. Germline CDR1 reads SGHRS; CDR2 reads YFSETQ. CDR3 length: 15 amino acids. The CDR3: CASSGREKGYNEQFF. DNA for the CDR3: TGCGCCAGCAGCGGTCGGGAAAAGGGCTACAATGAGCAGTTCTTC.

The V and J genes are TRBV5-1 and TRBJ2-5; perhaps TRBD2 as D (7 bases). With 4 bases removed from V and 4 bases from J, the gap between germline ends came to 20 bases. Per the germline V gene, CDR1 is SGHRS and CDR2 is YFSETQ. The CDR3 totals 16 residues. The DNA of the CDR3 is TGCGCCAGCAGCCCCGCTCCCGGGGGGCCGGGAGAGACCCAGTACTTC. This gives the protein CASSPAPGGPGETQYF.

The genes are TRBV11-2 and TRBJ1-2; 7 bases align to TRBD1. V shed 4 bases and J 0 bases; nucleotides not matched to a gene: 5. This CDR3 spans 15 amino acids. The germline V gene has CDR1 SGHAT and CDR2 FQNNGV. In DNA, the CDR3 is TGTGCCAGCAGCTGGGGGGACAGTGCTAACTATGGCTACACCTTC. Protein: CASSWGDSANYGYTF.

The chain combines TRBV2 with TRBJ1-5; 12 bases agree with TRBD1. The CDR3 contains 15 residues. V dropped 6 bases and J dropped 6; count of bases not matched to a gene: 6. CDR1 SNHLY and CDR2 FYNNEI come from the germline V gene. CDR3 amino acids: CASRGQGARGQPQHF. CDR3 DNA sequence: TGTGCCAGCAGGGGACAGGGGGCGCGAGGTCAGCCCCAGCATTTT.